Sequencing of this T cell receptor (beta chain) was carried out in a study of T-cell memory formation after mild COVID-19. TCRdb analysed the 5' RACE reads with MiXCR anew, one entry per CDR3 protein. The data show 530,000 or so distinct CDR3 sequences, with roughly 17% seen just once and just over 8% held by the top ten. General study points: Unconfirmed was the SARS-CoV-2 specificity of second-wave clones that peaked on day 37. Clones that contracted clustered mainly in CM and EM if CD4+ and in EMRA if CD8+. The study found balanced CD4/CD8 in clones contracting day 15 to 85 and a CD4+ lean in later expanders.

This clonotype was seen a few times. Its antigen is not known. The germline V gene has CDR1 KGHSH and CDR2 LQKENI. The CDR3 runs to 17 residues. With 3 bases clipped from V and 5 bases from J, the junction kept 13 bases outside the gene matches. The V gene is TRBV18, the J gene TRBJ2-1, with 7 bases aligning to TRBD2. This clonotype was sampled from an adult woman who had mild COVID-19 (a few samples of this study predate the infection). Cell type and time point are not known. Sequencing was done on a sample of PBMCs or a T cell subset sorted from them (not recorded which). CDR3 coding DNA: TGTGCCAGCTCACCGCGGCTAGGCGCGGGAGTAAACAATGAGCAGTTCTTC. This codes for CASSPRLGAGVNNEQFF.